This T cell receptor beta chain appears in the sequencing data of a study of radiation and T cells in renal cell carcinoma. Whole-study context: Nephrectomy followed 15 Gy stereotactic body radiation by 4 weeks.

Worth noting for this clone: The target antigen is unknown.

Notes on the study in general: In blood, top tumor clones expanded by 2 weeks, shrinking by 4.

Data came from immunoSEQ multiplex PCR; TCRdb stores just in-frame clones and leaves some out. The profile shows 95,000 to 150,000 clones, over 75% of them singletons. Time point in this sample: blood 2 weeks post-SBRT. Treatment of the sample: 15 Gy SBRT to primary tumor, nephrectomy 4 weeks later. Serial blood draws occurred at baseline and 2 and 4 weeks post-SBRT. The patient's renal cell carcinoma had clear cell pathology. This CDR3 is 16 amino acids long. V gave up 2 bases and J gave up 2 bases; unmatched junction bases: 5. Germline assignment: CDR1 MNHEY and CDR2 SVGAGI. The starting material was blood, obtained from a patient whose treatment included radiotherapy and nephrectomy. This TCR derives from a man aged 50-60 years with renal cell carcinoma. The rearrangement joins TRBV6-5 to TRBJ2-3; 9 positions agree with TRBD1. CDR3 in amino acids: CASSYPGTGITDTQYF. The CDR3 DNA reads as TGTGCCAGCAGTTACCCCGGGACAGGGATCACAGATACGCAGTATTTT.